Listed here are 25 T cell receptor beta chains from one sample, sequenced in a study of control samples from healthy donors and cancer patients. Sequencing was performed with immunoSEQ multiplex PCR; in TCRdb, only in-frame clones are kept and a portion is missing. The sample comprises approximately 84,000 clones, 91% of which are singletons, and approximately 14% rests with the top ten. Sample: blood. These receptors were obtained from a man younger than 40 in good health.

The chain is built from TRBV6-5 and TRBJ2-7; 11 bases are a match to TRBD1. The CDR3 sequence is 15 residues long. Losses at the gene ends were 6 bases for V and 3 bases for J; bases not matched to a gene: 7. Germline V CDR1 and CDR2: MNHEY, SVGAGI. The CDR3 region is CASSHRDRGYYEQYF. The CDR3 nucleotides are TGTGCCAGCAGCCACCGGGACAGGGGGTACTACGAGCAGTACTTC.

V is TRBV3-1 (or the pseudogene TRBV3-2) and J is TRBJ2-1; the match to TRBD1 covers 7 bases. Germline CDR1 reads LGHDT; CDR2 reads YNNKEL (reference sequence). The CDR3 runs 13 residues. V lost 8 bases to trimming and J lost 5 bases; unmatched junction nucleotides: 6. CDR3 sequence: CASVGTENNEQFF. In nucleotides, the CDR3 is TGTGCCAGCGTGGGGACAGAGAACAATGAGCAGTTCTTC.

The chain combines TRBV30 with TRBJ1-3; D may be TRBD1 (6 bases). Germline lookup yields CDR1 GTSNPN and CDR2 SVGIG (reference sequence). CDR3 size: 14 residues. Trimming cost V 4 bases and J 3 bases, with 13 bases left between them. The CDR3 here is CAWTGGQLGNTIYF. The CDR3 DNA sequence: TGTGCCTGGACTGGGGGGCAACTTGGAAACACCATATATTTT.

J is TRBJ1-4 and V is TRBV9; possible D gene TRBD1, 6 bases. The CDR3 is 15 residues long. CDR1 and CDR2 from the germline V gene are SGDLS and YYNGEE. With 0 bases removed from V and 8 bases from J, the gap between germline ends came to 14 bases. The CDR3 DNA reads TGTGCCAGCAGCGTAGAAGGGGGGCGTCGGGAAAAACTGTTTTTT. It specifies CASSVEGGRREKLFF.

The genes are TRBV10-1 and TRBJ1-2; D is perhaps TRBD1 (5 bases). V was trimmed by 4 bases and J by 6 bases, leaving 15 bases between them. This CDR3 comprises 14 residues. In germline, CDR1 is WNHNN, CDR2 SYGVQD (reference sequence). DNA for the CDR3: TGCGCCAGCAGTGCAGGGCAAACAAGGGATGGCTACACCTTC. Translation gives CASSAGQTRDGYTF.

The V call is TRBV28, the J call TRBJ2-3; D is undetermined. The CDR3 is 15 residues long. Germline-derived CDR1 and CDR2 are MDHEN and SYDVKM. The germline V and J ends were trimmed by 7 bases and 1 base, with 15 bases remaining between them. The CDR3 DNA follows: TGTGCCAGCAAGTTTAGATTGCCCCGCACAGATACGCAGTATTTT. Protein sequence: CASKFRLPRTDTQYF.

V usage is TRBV19 and J usage is TRBJ2-3; D ambiguous. With 3 bases removed from V and 8 bases from J, the gap between germline ends came to 6 bases. The CDR3 is made up of 11 amino acids. CDR1 LNHDA and CDR2 SQIVND come from the germline V gene (reference sequence). CDR3 loop: CASSISRTQYF. The CDR3 DNA follows: TGTGCCAGTAGTATTTCGCGTACGCAGTATTTT.

This clone is a singleton in its sample. The V gene is TRBV7-6, the J gene TRBJ1-1; 11 bases fit TRBD1. V trimming: 5 bases; J trimming: 1 base; junction bases outside the gene matches: 6. Germline assignment: CDR1 SGHVS and CDR2 FNYEAQ. CDR3 length equals 16 residues. The CDR3 loop is CASSIGQGAWNTEAFF. CDR3 bases: TGTGCCAGCAGCATCGGACAGGGGGCATGGAACACTGAAGCTTTCTTT.

The sample holds one count of this clone. This chain connects TRBV24-1 to TRBJ2-5; D possibly corresponds to TRBD2 (6 bases). This CDR3 is built from 14 residues. The germline V gene has CDR1 KGHDR and CDR2 SFDVKD. Trimming took off 3 bases at V and 5 bases at J, with 12 bases between the two ends. CDR3 sequence (DNA): TGTGCCACCAGTGATCTAGGGGAGGTGGAGACCCAGTACTTC. Protein: CATSDLGEVETQYF.

V gene TRBV6-5 combines with J gene TRBJ1-4; 9 nucleotides align to TRBD1. The V gene end was trimmed by 1 base and the J gene end by 7 bases; junction bases not matched to a gene: 4. The CDR3 sequence is 15 residues long. CDR1 and CDR2 from the germline V gene are MNHEY and SVGAGI. CDR3 region: CASSYLQGAREKLFF. CDR3 in DNA: TGTGCCAGCAGTTACTTACAGGGGGCGCGTGAAAAACTGTTTTTT.

The chain combines TRBV28 with TRBJ1-1; tentatively, D is TRBD1 (5 bases). The CDR3 has 14 amino acids. Per the germline V gene, CDR1 is MDHEN and CDR2 is SYDVKM. Trimming removed 2 bases from V and 3 bases from J, with 10 bases in between. In nucleotides, the CDR3 is TGTGCCAGCAGTTTAGCAGGGCGGTACACTGAAGCTTTCTTT. Amino acids: CASSLAGRYTEAFF.

The chain employs TRBV7-2 and TRBJ2-1; D is perhaps TRBD2 (5 bases). This CDR3 comprises 14 residues. The germline V and J ends were trimmed by 1 base and 9 bases, with 13 bases remaining between them. Germline CDR1 is SGHTA and CDR2 is FQGNSA. CDR3 sequence reads: CASSLGLASAEQFF. DNA of the CDR3: TGTGCCAGCAGCTTAGGTCTAGCCTCGGCTGAGCAGTTCTTC.

The chain joins TRBV30 to TRBJ1-2, with unresolved D. The CDR3 totals 14 residues. CDR1 and CDR2 (germline): GTSNPN, SVGIG (reference sequence). The ends were cut back, 3 bases at V and 0 bases at J, with 11 bases in the middle. Here the CDR3 reads CAWRTTGTNYGYTF. In nucleotides, the CDR3 is TGTGCCTGGAGGACTACCGGGACTAACTATGGCTACACCTTC.

The rearrangement uses TRBV28 and TRBJ2-7, with TRBD2 matching over 9 bases. The germline V gene has CDR1 MDHEN and CDR2 SYDVKM. This CDR3 spans 14 amino acids. V was clipped by 2 bases and J by 6 bases; unmatched bases: 5. CDR3 in amino acids: CASSLNSGGGEQYF. The CDR3 DNA sequence: TGTGCCAGCAGTTTAAATAGCGGGGGAGGCGAGCAGTACTTC.

This chain links TRBV7-2 with TRBJ1-1; D not resolved. CDR1 and CDR2 from the germline V gene are SGHTA and FQGNSA. This CDR3 region has 14 residues. V was pared by 0 bases and J by 5 bases, with 10 bases between. As DNA, the CDR3 is TGTGCCAGCAGCTTAGCCCGGACGGGAACTGAAGCTTTCTTT. Its protein is CASSLARTGTEAFF.

This clone was found once. This chain uses TRBV5-1 with TRBJ2-7; 9 nucleotides match TRBD1. Per germline, CDR1 SGHRS and CDR2 YFSETQ. V lost 2 bases, J lost 4 bases, and 4 bases stayed unmatched. The CDR3 is 14 residues long. The CDR3 loop reads CASSFRDREYEQYF. The DNA for the CDR3 is TGCGCCAGCAGCTTTCGGGACAGGGAATACGAGCAGTACTTC.

The chain is built from TRBV5-6 and TRBJ1-5; possibly TRBD1 for D (6 bases). Trimming pared 0 bases from V and 1 base from J, leaving 11 bases between. Looked up from germline, CDR1 is SGHDT and CDR2 is YYEEEE. This CDR3 spans 16 amino acids. The CDR3 protein is CASSLGRGRSNQPQHF. The CDR3 DNA sequence: TGTGCCAGCAGCTTGGGCAGGGGACGGAGCAATCAGCCCCAGCATTTT.

This rearrangement joins TRBV21-1 to TRBJ2-3; TRBD2 was called by the table and not checked on the DNA. TRBV21-1 constitutes a pseudogene. The CDR3 runs 18 residues. CDR3 residues: CASSKDHLAGGLADTQYF. The CDR3 DNA reads TGTGCCAGCAGCAAAGATCACCTAGCGGGAGGCCTCGCAGATACGCAGTATTTT.

The chain recombines TRBV4-3 with TRBJ2-7; the D gene is possibly TRBD1 (5 bases). Germline V lookup: CDR1 LGHNA, CDR2 YSLEER. The CDR3 sequence is 15 residues long. The ends were cut back, 4 bases at V and 3 bases at J, with 16 bases in the middle. The CDR3 nucleotides are TGCGCCAGCAGCCTCACAACCGACAGTTTCTACGAGCAGTACTTC. This encodes CASSLTTDSFYEQYF.

This chain joins TRBV24-1 and TRBJ1-2; D gene ambiguous. CDR3 length: 15 amino acids. CDR1 and CDR2 from the germline V gene are KGHDR and SFDVKD. The V end was cut by 3 bases, the J end by 4 bases, with 14 bases between. DNA for the CDR3: TGTGCCACCAGTGATCCGGGAGTCGGGAGCTATGGCTACACCTTC. Translated: CATSDPGVGSYGYTF.

This clone was seen a few times. The chain couples TRBV28 to TRBJ2-7; TRBD2 matches 7 bases. With 5 bases clipped from V and 5 bases from J, the junction kept 12 bases outside the gene matches. This CDR3 region has 15 residues. Per the germline V gene, CDR1 is MDHEN and CDR2 is SYDVKM. The CDR3 loop is CASSLGGSDLDEQYF. CDR3 bases: TGTGCCAGCAGTCTGGGGGGGTCCGATCTTGACGAGCAGTACTTC.

This rearrangement joins TRBV7-2 to TRBJ2-3; no definite D call. The V end was cut by 1 base, the J end by 6 bases, with 8 bases between. The CDR3 has 13 residues. Germline V gives CDR1 SGHTA, CDR2 FQGNSA. In DNA form, the CDR3 reads TGTGCCAGCAGCTTAGTTAGGTCCGATACGCAGTATTTT. The encoded protein is CASSLVRSDTQYF.

The J gene is TRBJ2-2, the V gene TRBV9; 8 bases align to TRBD1. V was pared by 1 base and J by 3 bases, with 8 bases of the junction left unmatched. This CDR3 contains 17 residues. CDR1 and CDR2 from the germline V gene are SGDLS and YYNGEE. CDR3 coding DNA: TGTGCCAGCAGCGTAACTACAGGGGGACGGTACACCGGGGAGCTGTTTTTT. It is translated as CASSVTTGGRYTGELFF.

The V and J genes are TRBV2 and TRBJ2-6; possibly TRBD1 for D (6 bases). V lost 6 bases to trimming and J lost 0 bases, with 12 bases between them. The CDR3 loop spans 16 amino acids. Germline CDR1 and CDR2: SNHLY and FYNNEI. The CDR3 is CASSRDISSGANVLTF. In nucleotides, the CDR3 is TGTGCCAGCAGCCGGGACATTAGCTCTGGGGCCAACGTCCTGACTTTC.

This chain uses TRBV7-2 with TRBJ2-3; D uncertain. Germline V gene data show CDR1 as SGHTA and CDR2 as FQGNSA. The ends were cut back, 4 bases at V and 2 bases at J, with 13 bases in the middle. The CDR3 has 15 amino acids. The CDR3 nucleotides read TGTGCCAGCAGCTCTAAGGCAGGCATCACAGATACGCAGTATTTT. Protein: CASSSKAGITDTQYF.